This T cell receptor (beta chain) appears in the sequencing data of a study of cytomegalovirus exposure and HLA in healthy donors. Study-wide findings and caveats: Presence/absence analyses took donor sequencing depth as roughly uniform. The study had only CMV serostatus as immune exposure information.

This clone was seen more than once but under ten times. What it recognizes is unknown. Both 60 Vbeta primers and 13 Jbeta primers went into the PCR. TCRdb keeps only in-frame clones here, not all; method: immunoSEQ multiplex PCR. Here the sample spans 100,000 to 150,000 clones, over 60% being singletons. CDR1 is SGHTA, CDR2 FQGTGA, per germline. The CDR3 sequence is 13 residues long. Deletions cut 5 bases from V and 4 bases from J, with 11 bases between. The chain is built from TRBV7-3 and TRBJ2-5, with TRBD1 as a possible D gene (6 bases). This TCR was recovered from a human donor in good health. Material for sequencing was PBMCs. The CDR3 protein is CASSPGTRETQYF. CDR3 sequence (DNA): TGTGCCAGCAGCCCCGGGACAAGAGAGACCCAGTACTTC.